What follows are 32 T cell receptor beta chains derived from one specimen sequenced in a study of blood T cell repertoires in COVID-19. Produced via immunoSEQ multiplex PCR; TCRdb's table is partial and in-frame only. The sample has around 250,000 clones, roughly nine tenths seen once. Material: PBMCs or T cells enriched from blood (not recorded which). The source is a human donor in a cohort exposed to, infected with or recovered from COVID-19 (not recorded which). The donor label of this sample is uncertain.

As concerns this clone: This sample also contains other DNA sequences that code for the same CDR3. The V gene is TRBV6-2 or TRBV6-3, the J gene TRBJ2-5; D remains unclear. The CDR3 runs to 13 residues. Between the trimmed V and J ends, which lost 4 bases and 0 bases, there was a span of 6 bases. Per the germline V gene, CDR1 is MNHEY and CDR2 is SVGEGT. The CDR3 DNA reads TGTGCCAGCAGTTTGCAGTACCAAGAGACCCAGTACTTC. Protein product: CASSLQYQETQYF.

In nucleotides, the CDR3 is TGTGCCAGCAGTTCCCAGGGGGCGGATGCTTTCTTT. As protein: CASSSQGADAFF. This sequence joins TRBV6-5 and TRBJ1-1; TRBD1 agrees at 8 bases. Germline CDR1 and CDR2: MNHEY and SVGAGI. J lost 11 bases, V lost 4 bases, and 6 bases had no gene match. The CDR3 sequence is 12 residues long.

The chain carries TRBV19 and TRBJ2-7, with D perhaps matching TRBD1 (6 bases). Trimming cost V 3 bases and J 2 bases, with 14 bases left between them. This CDR3 has 15 amino acids. CDR1 is LNHDA and CDR2 is SQIVND in the germline V gene (reference sequence). This CDR3 is CASSITDGDTYEQYF. Written as DNA, the CDR3 is TGTGCCAGTAGTATCACAGACGGGGACACCTACGAGCAGTACTTC.

This clone has only one observation. V gene TRBV11-3 combines with J gene TRBJ2-2; TRBD1 might be the D (5 bases). The germline V gene encodes CDR1 SGHNT and CDR2 YENEEA. V was cut by 2 bases and J by 3 bases, with 10 bases left in between. This CDR3 has 15 residues. The CDR3 sequence: CASSLQGLDTGELFF. The CDR3 nucleotides read TGTGCCAGCAGCTTACAGGGATTGGACACCGGGGAGCTGTTTTTT.

The chain has TRBV11-2 and TRBJ2-3; 14 nucleotides line up with TRBD2. CDR3 length: 19 amino acids. Germline-derived CDR1 and CDR2 are SGHAT and FQNNGV. V was clipped by 5 bases and J by 8 bases; unmatched bases: 18. The CDR3 loop is CASSPLTGRLAGGRGTQYF. In DNA form, the CDR3 reads TGTGCCAGCAGCCCTCTTACCGGACGACTAGCGGGGGGGCGTGGTACGCAGTATTTT.

V usage is TRBV27 and J usage is TRBJ1-1; D not certain. Trimming took off 2 bases at V and 8 bases at J, with 12 bases between the two ends. From germline, CDR1 is MNHEY and CDR2 SMNVEV (reference sequence). This CDR3 contains 13 residues. The CDR3 coding sequence is TGTGCCAGCAGTTTAGTCCGGGGTGGGGAAGCTTTCTTT. This encodes CASSLVRGGEAFF.

CDR3 sequence: CASGGGGRLNYGYTF. CDR3 in DNA: TGTGCCAGCGGAGGGGGGGGCAGGTTAAACTATGGCTACACCTTC. The genes are TRBV10-3 and TRBJ1-2, with TRBD1 as a possible D gene (6 bases). The CDR3 is 15 amino acids. Germline V gives CDR1 ENHRY, CDR2 SYGVKD. Trimming cost V 10 bases and J 2 bases, with 20 bases left between them.

This clone came up once. V gene TRBV19 combines with J gene TRBJ1-5; tentatively, D is TRBD1 (6 bases). Germline V lookup: CDR1 LNHDA, CDR2 SQIVND (reference sequence). Trimming shortened V by 3 bases and J by 5 bases, and 8 bases separated the two germline ends. There are 13 residues in the CDR3. The CDR3 DNA follows: TGTGCCAGTAGTATCAGGGGAGATCAGCCCCAGCATTTT. It translates to CASSIRGDQPQHF.

The V and J genes are TRBV20-1 and TRBJ1-2; weak D call: TRBD1 (6 bases). Trimming stripped 4 bases from V and 12 bases from J, with 12 bases between. The germline gives CDR1 DFQATT, CDR2 SNEGSKA (reference sequence). This CDR3 spans 10 amino acids. The CDR3 DNA reads TGCAGTGCTATATTAACAGGGCACACCTTC. Amino acids: CSAILTGHTF.

This clone was recorded only once. This sequence joins TRBV20-1 and TRBJ1-1; weak D call: TRBD1 (6 bases). The V end was cut by 4 bases, the J end by 7 bases, with 10 bases between. This CDR3 contains 11 residues. Germline V gene data show CDR1 as DFQATT and CDR2 as SNEGSKA (reference sequence). The CDR3 protein is CSAKGGDEAFF. The CDR3 coding sequence is TGCAGTGCTAAAGGGGGTGATGAAGCTTTCTTT.

The rearrangement joins TRBV7-9 to TRBJ2-1; D is perhaps TRBD2 (5 bases). The CDR3 covers 17 residues. The V end lost 3 bases, the J end lost 2 bases, and 17 bases lay between the germline ends. Germline-derived CDR1 and CDR2 are SEHNR and FQNEAQ (reference sequence). The CDR3 DNA reads TGTGCCAGCAGCTTTAGTTTGTCTAGCCGCGCCTACAATGAGCAGTTCTTC. Translated, it gives CASSFSLSSRAYNEQFF.

The rearrangement joins TRBV7-2 to TRBJ2-1; D is possibly TRBD1 (6 bases). Germline assignment: CDR1 SGHTA and CDR2 FQGNSA. This CDR3 has 13 amino acids. V shed 5 bases and J shed 4 bases, with 9 bases lying between them. Written as DNA, the CDR3 is TGTGCCAGCAGCCGCGACAGGTACAATGAGCAGTTCTTC. Its protein product is CASSRDRYNEQFF. Filled out from reference TRBV7-2 and TRBJ2-1, the complete variable domain reads GAGVSQSPSNKVTEKGKDVELRCDPISGHTALYWYRQSLGQGLEFLIYFQGNSAPDKSGLPSDRFSAERTGGSVSTLTIQRTQQEDSAVYLCASSRDRYNEQFFGPGTRLTVL.

The rearrangement links TRBV27 to TRBJ2-7, with D possibly matching TRBD2 (6 bases). Trimming stripped 5 bases from V and 6 bases from J, with 20 bases between. CDR1 MNHEY and CDR2 SMNVEV come from the germline V gene (reference sequence). CDR3 size: 15 residues. The CDR3 DNA sequence: TGTGCCAGCAGTCGGGGCCTGGCGGGGAGGACCGAGCAGTACTTC. Residues: CASSRGLAGRTEQYF.

This clone has only a few counts. The gene calls are TRBV11-2 and TRBJ1-1, with D possibly being TRBD1 (5 bases). This CDR3 is 14 amino acids long. The V gene's germline CDR1 is SGHAT and CDR2 FQNNGV. Trimming stripped 2 bases from V and 4 bases from J, with 11 bases between. The CDR3 loop reads CASSLRQGITEAFF. In DNA, the CDR3 is TGTGCCAGCAGCTTACGGCAGGGAATCACTGAAGCTTTCTTT.

This rearrangement joins TRBV3-1 (or the pseudogene TRBV3-2) to TRBJ2-5; D is possibly TRBD1 (6 bases). This CDR3 spans 13 amino acids. CDR1 is LGHDT and CDR2 is YNNKEL in the germline V gene (reference sequence). Trimming cost V 1 base and J 5 bases, with 8 bases left between them. CDR3 bases: TGTGCCAGCAGCCAAGTGAGGGGGGAGACCCAGTACTTC. The encoded protein is CASSQVRGETQYF.

The CDR3 loop is CASRRGGGGASDTQYF. The CDR3 DNA follows: TGTGCCAGCAGGCGCGGGGGCGGGGGGGCTTCAGATACGCAGTATTTT. J is TRBJ2-3 and V is TRBV27, with 9 bases matching TRBD2. CDR3 length: 16 amino acids. Germline trimming cut 6 bases from V and 4 bases from J; bases unmatched to any gene: 11. Germline V CDR1 and CDR2: MNHEY, SMNVEV (reference sequence).

This clone appeared once. The chain joins TRBV5-5 to TRBJ2-7; D ambiguous. Germline CDR1 SGHKS, CDR2 YYEKEE (reference sequence). Trimming removed 0 bases from V and 3 bases from J, with 7 bases in between. The CDR3 is 13 residues long. In nucleotides, the CDR3 is TGTGCCAGCAGCTTGGTTCCGAGCTACGAGCAGTACTTC. Translation gives CASSLVPSYEQYF.

This clone is a singleton in its sample. The chain joins TRBV12-3 or TRBV12-4 to TRBJ2-7; 8 bases agree with TRBD1. Unmatched junction bases numbered 4, after V lost 4 bases and J lost 8 bases. This CDR3 is 12 amino acids long. The CDR3 sequence is CASSWGRGQQYF. The CDR3 region has the DNA TGTGCCAGCAGTTGGGGCAGGGGGCAGCAGTACTTC.

The CDR3 region has the DNA TGTGCCAGCAGTTACTTGAAGGGGTCCGTAAGCAATCAGCCCCAGCATTTT. Translating it yields CASSYLKGSVSNQPQHF. V is TRBV6-2 or TRBV6-3 and J is TRBJ1-5; D is perhaps TRBD1 (5 bases). V was shortened by 1 base and J by 1 base, with 14 bases between the two germline ends. This CDR3 comprises 17 residues. CDR1 and CDR2 (germline): MNHEY, SVGEGT.

The chain has TRBV19 and TRBJ2-7; 9 bases align to TRBD1. Germline V lookup: CDR1 LNHDA, CDR2 SQIVND (reference sequence). V dropped 5 bases and J dropped 7; count of bases not matched to a gene: 6. The CDR3 runs to 13 residues. The CDR3 DNA follows: TGTGCCAGTAGTTCACAGGGGGCGGAAGAGCAGTACTTC. Protein: CASSSQGAEEQYF. Full variable domain (outside the CDR3, taken from reference TRBV19 and TRBJ2-7): DGGITQSPKYLFRKEGQNVTLSCEQNLNHDAMYWYRQDPGQGLRLIYYSQIVNDFQKGDIAEGYSVSREKKESFPLTVTSAQKNPTAFYLCASSSQGAEEQYFGPGTRLTVT.

In this sample, this clone turned up once. This sequence joins TRBV5-6 and TRBJ1-1, with 7 bases identical to TRBD1. Looked up from germline, CDR1 is SGHDT and CDR2 is YYEEEE. The junction had 18 bases not matched to a gene; V was cut back by 9 bases and J by 1 base. The CDR3 runs 17 residues. The CDR3 is CATSPSLGRGENTEAFF. The CDR3 bases are TGTGCCACCTCCCCCAGCCTAGGCAGGGGGGAGAACACTGAAGCTTTCTTT.

V usage is TRBV5-1 and J usage is TRBJ1-1; weak D call: TRBD1 (6 bases). The CDR3 loop spans 13 amino acids. Trimming cost V 0 bases and J 5 bases, with 8 bases left between them. The germline gives CDR1 SGHRS, CDR2 YFSETQ. CDR3 sequence: CASSLGGPTEAFF. The CDR3 DNA reads TGCGCCAGCAGCTTGGGGGGGCCAACTGAAGCTTTCTTT.

The rearrangement uses TRBV24-1 and TRBJ2-3; 14 nucleotides match TRBD2. Germline CDR1 and CDR2: KGHDR and SFDVKD. The CDR3 consists of 16 residues. After removal of 4 bases from V and 8 bases from J, the junction contained 7 bases not matched to a gene. CDR3 residues: CATSERLAGGRVTQYF. The CDR3 DNA reads as TGTGCCACCAGTGAAAGACTAGCGGGGGGGCGAGTTACGCAGTATTTT.

This chain uses TRBV24-1 with TRBJ2-3, with 7 bases fitting TRBD1. The germline V gene has CDR1 KGHDR and CDR2 SFDVKD. V trimming: 3 bases; J trimming: 4 bases; junction bases outside the gene matches: 12. The CDR3 length is 17 residues. CDR3 coding DNA: TGTGCCACCAGTGATCCGTCCGGCAGGGGGATGGCAGATACGCAGTATTTT. Its translation is CATSDPSGRGMADTQYF.

This clone was found once. The chain carries TRBV29-1 and TRBJ2-1; 12 bases map to TRBD2. The CDR3 spans 12 residues. Germline V gene sequence: CDR1 SQVTM, CDR2 ANQGSEA. The V segment lost 8 bases and the J segment 12 bases; nucleotides outside the gene matches: 8. CDR3 residues: CSMTSGGSAQFF. For the CDR3, the DNA is TGCAGCATGACTAGCGGGGGTTCCGCGCAGTTCTTC.

CDR3 nucleotide sequence: TGTGCAAGTCGCTTAAAACGGACTCGGAAATACGAGCAGTACTTC. It encodes CASRLKRTRKYEQYF. The rearrangement uses TRBV12-2 and TRBJ2-7; TRBD2 is the table's D call, not checked against the DNA. TRBV12-2 is termed a pseudogene. The CDR3 is 15 residues long.

The rearrangement links TRBV10-2 to TRBJ1-6, with TRBD1 matching 11 bases. The CDR3 loop spans 15 amino acids. Unmatched junction bases numbered 5, after V lost 7 bases and J lost 6 bases. Germline lookup yields CDR1 WSHSY and CDR2 SAAADI. The CDR3 reads CASKWTGGRNSPLHF. The CDR3 coding sequence is TGCGCCAGCAAATGGACAGGGGGCCGTAATTCACCCCTCCACTTT.

This chain uses TRBV27 with TRBJ1-4, with TRBD1 matching 8 bases. The CDR3 sequence is 15 residues long. Germline trimming cut 4 bases from V and 7 bases from J; bases unmatched to any gene: 8. From germline, CDR1 is MNHEY and CDR2 SMNVEV (reference sequence). Here the CDR3 reads CASSSGQGAGEKLFF. The CDR3 DNA follows: TGTGCCAGCAGTTCCGGACAGGGTGCCGGTGAAAAACTGTTTTTT.

The gene calls are TRBV7-3 and TRBJ1-5, with 9 bases identical to TRBD1. The CDR3 is made up of 15 amino acids. The V segment lost 5 bases and the J segment 3 bases; nucleotides outside the gene matches: 5. Per the germline V gene, CDR1 is SGHTA and CDR2 is FQGTGA. CDR3 coding DNA: TGTGCCAGCAGCCATGGACAGGGGAACAATCAGCCCCAGCATTTT. It specifies CASSHGQGNNQPQHF.

The chain joins TRBV4-1 to TRBJ1-2, with TRBD1 as a possible D gene (5 bases). V was clipped by 1 base and J by 7 bases, with 16 bases between them. This CDR3 comprises 15 residues. Germline V gene lookup returns CDR1 MGHRA and CDR2 YSYEKL. In DNA form, the CDR3 reads TGCGCCAGCAGCCAAGCCCCCAGGGCTTTAGGTGGCTACACCTTC. Its protein is CASSQAPRALGGYTF.

This clone occurred once. The J gene is TRBJ1-4, the V gene TRBV5-1; TRBD1 matches at 8 bases. V gave up 3 bases and J gave up 3 bases; unmatched junction bases: 7. Germline V gene sequence: CDR1 SGHRS, CDR2 YFSETQ. The CDR3 loop spans 16 amino acids. CDR3 sequence: CASSYGQGEANEKLFF. DNA of the CDR3: TGCGCCAGCAGCTACGGACAGGGAGAGGCTAATGAAAAACTGTTTTTT.

A single count supports this clone. This chain connects TRBV9 to TRBJ2-2; maybe TRBD2 (7 bases). Germline V lookup: CDR1 SGDLS, CDR2 YYNGEE. With 2 bases removed from V and 5 bases from J, the gap between germline ends came to 16 bases. This CDR3 is built from 16 residues. CDR3 sequence reads: CASSVSAGAQTGELFF. CDR3 sequence (DNA): TGTGCCAGCAGCGTCTCGGCGGGGGCACAGACCGGGGAGCTGTTTTTT. Filled out from reference TRBV9 and TRBJ2-2, the complete variable domain reads DSGVTQTPKHLITATGQRVTLRCSPRSGDLSVYWYQQSLDQGLQFLIQYYNGEERAKGNILERFSAQQFPDLHSELNLSSLELGDSALYFCASSVSAGAQTGELFFGEGSRLTVL.